Here is one T cell receptor beta chain with its context. Its antigen is as yet unknown. The sample comes from a study of vaccination effects on CD4 cells after COVID-19. Profiled with immunoSEQ multiplex PCR; TCRdb holds only in-frame clones, not every one. The table includes tens of thousands of clones, roughly 72% detected once. Before sequencing, viral peptide pools were used by the ViraFEST assay to expand antigen-specific CD4+ T cells. It was after roughly ten days of culture that CD4+ T cells were isolated. Each culture well received about 2 million PBMC. These cells were then cultured in IMDM with roughly 9.8 IU/ml IL-2 and roughly 10 ug/ml peptides. Fresh IL-2-containing medium replaced half the medium on days 3 and 7. Broader study findings: At late timepoints after vaccination, vaccine- and infection-induced clones shrank markedly. Few convalescent patients and no early post-infection timepoints were included in the study.

The CDR3 has 13 amino acids. The chain employs TRBV1 and TRBJ2-2; the table's D call TRBD2 went unverified against the DNA. TRBV1 corresponds to a pseudogene. This TCR was sampled from a human donor who received a COVID-19 vaccine. The sample here was CD4+ T cells from PBMCs cultured with HCoV-229E spike peptides, taken before COVID-19 vaccination. CDR3 nucleotides: TGCACCAGCTCTTTAGAGGAGGGCGGGGAGCTGTTTTTT. Translation gives CTSSLEEGGELFF.